This T cell receptor beta chain was observed in a study of Graves' ophthalmopathy and Graves' hyperthyroidism. This clonotype has a handful of counts. Its antigen is unidentified. Amplification targeted the TCR beta CDR3 regions, with RNA transcripts as the source material. A first-round RT-PCR used HTBI primers, followed by a second-round multiplex PCR. One entry per CDR3 protein results from TCRdb running MiXCR on the multiplex PCR reads. Among about 380,000 distinct CDR3 sequences listed, 15% to 19% were seen once. Notes on the study in general: Using 13 signatures, a model distinguished ophthalmopathy from stable hyperthyroidism, reaching 85% to 90% sensitivity and 81.08% specificity.

The source material was peripheral blood. This TCR was sampled from a woman aged 18-29 years with stable Graves' hyperthyroidism.

CDR3 residues: CASSLGPRARETQYF. The DNA of the CDR3 is TGTGCCAGCAGCTTGGGCCCCCGGGCCCGGGAGACCCAGTACTTC. This rearrangement joins TRBV11-2 to TRBJ2-5; no definite D call. The CDR3 length is 15 residues. The V end lost 3 bases, the J end lost 5 bases, and 16 bases lay between the germline ends. The V gene's germline CDR1 is SGHAT and CDR2 FQNNGV.